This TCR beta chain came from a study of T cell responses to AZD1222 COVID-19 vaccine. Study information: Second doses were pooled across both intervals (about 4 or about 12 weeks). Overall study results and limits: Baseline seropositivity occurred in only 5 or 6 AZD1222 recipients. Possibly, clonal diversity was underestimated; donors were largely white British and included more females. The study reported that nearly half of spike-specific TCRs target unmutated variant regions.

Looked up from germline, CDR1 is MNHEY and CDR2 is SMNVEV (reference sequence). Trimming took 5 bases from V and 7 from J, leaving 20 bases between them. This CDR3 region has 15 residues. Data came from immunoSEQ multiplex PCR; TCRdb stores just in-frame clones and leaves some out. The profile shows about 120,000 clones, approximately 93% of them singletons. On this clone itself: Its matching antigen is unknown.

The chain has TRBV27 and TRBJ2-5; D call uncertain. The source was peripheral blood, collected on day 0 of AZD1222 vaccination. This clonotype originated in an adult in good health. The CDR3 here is CASSQSRGEIGTQYF. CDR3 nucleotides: TGTGCCAGCAGTCAATCTCGTGGGGAAATTGGGACCCAGTACTTC.